What follows are 30 T cell receptor beta chains derived from one specimen sequenced in a study of response to subunit inactivated influenza vaccine. MiXCR, run by TCRdb on the RT-PCR reads, gives a single entry per CDR3 protein. This sample has some 800,000 distinct CDR3 sequences; about 20% occur once, and the top ten carry about 9.4%. The input for sequencing was PBMCs from blood, taken more than 4 days after vaccination. The source of these receptors is a man aged 45-65 years who received an inactivated influenza vaccine.

The gene calls are TRBV6-4 and TRBJ1-2; 7 bases fit TRBD1. V lost 6 bases and J lost 4; bases outside the gene matches: 11. The CDR3 consists of 15 residues. Germline-derived CDR1 and CDR2 are MRHNA and SNTAGT. Here the CDR3 reads CASSVDRDASYGYTF. For the CDR3, the DNA is TGTGCCAGCAGCGTCGACAGGGACGCAAGCTATGGCTACACCTTC.

The chain is built from TRBV28 and TRBJ2-3; the D is unclear. The length of the CDR3 is 13 residues. Germline loops: CDR1 MDHEN, CDR2 SYDVKM. The ends were cut back, 6 bases at V and 1 base at J, with 8 bases in the middle. CDR3 DNA: TGTGCCAGCAGCCCTCATGGCACAGATACGCAGTATTTT. Protein: CASSPHGTDTQYF.

The V and J genes are TRBV5-1 and TRBJ2-5; TRBD1 matches at 10 bases. The V gene's germline CDR1 is SGHRS and CDR2 YFSETQ. The length of the CDR3 is 15 residues. The V and J ends lost 4 bases and 2 bases, in that order; junction bases with no gene match: 5. The CDR3 region has the DNA TGCGCCAGCAGCAACGGACAGGGGGGTCAAGAGACCCAGTACTTC. Its translation is CASSNGQGGQETQYF.

The sample holds a few counts of this clonotype. The genes are TRBV7-2 and TRBJ1-6; a possible D gene is TRBD1 (6 bases). This CDR3 contains 15 residues. Germline loops: CDR1 SGHTA, CDR2 FQGNSA. Trimming cost V 7 bases and J 7 bases, with 17 bases left between them. The DNA of the CDR3 is TGTGCCAGCACTCAACAAGGGGGGCAGAATTCACCCCTCCACTTT. Translating it yields CASTQQGGQNSPLHF. Looking up the rest from reference TRBV7-2 and TRBJ1-6 gives the full variable domain: GAGVSQSPSNKVTEKGKDVELRCDPISGHTALYWYRQSLGQGLEFLIYFQGNSAPDKSGLPSDRFSAERTGGSVSTLTIQRTQQEDSAVYLCASTQQGGQNSPLHFGNGTRLTVT.

The J gene is TRBJ2-1, the V gene TRBV20-1; no clear D. The germline V gene encodes CDR1 DFQATT and CDR2 SNEGSKA (reference sequence). CDR3 length: 12 amino acids. V gave up 4 bases and J gave up 7 bases, with 11 bases separating them. The DNA of the CDR3 is TGCAGTGCTACAATTCAAGGGAATGAGCAGTTCTTC. The encoded protein is CSATIQGNEQFF.

This clonotype was detected only a few times. The chain employs TRBV25-1 and TRBJ2-2, with D uncertain. Germline CDR1 is MGHDK and CDR2 is SYGVNS. V was trimmed by 4 bases and J by 5 bases, leaving 14 bases between them. The length of the CDR3 is 15 residues. CDR3 sequence (DNA): TGTGCCAGCAGTGCCCCGGGCCTAGGGACCGGGGAGCTGTTTTTT. Translating it yields CASSAPGLGTGELFF.

The chain links TRBV6-6 to TRBJ2-2; D gene uncertain. Trimming stripped 10 bases from V and 7 bases from J, with 16 bases between. This CDR3 has 13 residues. Germline CDR1 MNHNY, CDR2 SVGAGI (reference sequence). Here the CDR3 DNA reads TGTGCCACGACTGATTCGAGGTTCGGGGAGCTGTTTTTT. It yields the protein CATTDSRFGELFF.

This clonotype was detected only a few times. Here the CDR3 reads CASRWLPTDTQYF. For the CDR3, the DNA is TGTGCCAGCAGATGGCTGCCCACAGATACGCAGTATTTT. The V call is TRBV7-2, the J call TRBJ2-3; no firm D call. The CDR3 runs to 13 residues. Trimming shortened V by 6 bases and J by 2 bases, and 9 bases separated the two germline ends. Per germline, CDR1 SGHTA and CDR2 FQGNSA. Based on the CDR3 plus reference TRBV7-2 and TRBJ2-3, the full variable domain is GAGVSQSPSNKVTEKGKDVELRCDPISGHTALYWYRQSLGQGLEFLIYFQGNSAPDKSGLPSDRFSAERTGGSVSTLTIQRTQQEDSAVYLCASRWLPTDTQYFGPGTRLTVL.

The chain uses TRBV5-5 and TRBJ1-5; TRBD1 agrees at 7 bases. The germline gives CDR1 SGHKS, CDR2 YYEKEE (reference sequence). The CDR3 contains 15 residues. J gave up 0 bases and V 3 bases, and 3 bases lay outside the gene matches. The CDR3 is CASSSGTDSNQPQHF. The CDR3 bases are TGTGCCAGCAGCTCGGGGACAGATAGCAATCAGCCCCAGCATTTT. The complete variable domain, with remaining parts taken from reference TRBV5-5 and TRBJ1-5, reads DAGVTQSPTHLIKTRGQQVTLRCSPISGHKSVSWYQQVLGQGPQFIFQYYEKEERGRGNFPDRFSARQFPNYSSELNVNALLLGDSALYLCASSSGTDSNQPQHFGDGTRLSIL.

The chain is built from TRBV27 and TRBJ1-1, with 8 bases fitting TRBD1. V dropped 2 bases and J dropped 1; count of bases not matched to a gene: 3. This CDR3 has 15 amino acids. CDR1 is MNHEY and CDR2 is SMNVEV in the germline V gene (reference sequence). The CDR3 protein is CASSLSTGGNTEAFF. DNA of the CDR3: TGTGCCAGCAGTTTAAGTACAGGGGGGAACACTGAAGCTTTCTTT.

The CDR3 DNA reads TGTGCCAGCAGCGCGGGAAAGGGGGCCTATGGCTACACCTTC. Protein product: CASSAGKGAYGYTF. The V gene is TRBV7-9, the J gene TRBJ1-2; 7 bases are a match to TRBD1. There are 14 residues in the CDR3. V trimming: 5 bases; J trimming: 4 bases; junction bases outside the gene matches: 7. Germline-derived CDR1 and CDR2 are SEHNR and FQNEAQ (reference sequence).

The chain joins TRBV10-3 to TRBJ2-3; D unresolved. CDR1 is ENHRY and CDR2 is SYGVKD in the germline V gene. CDR3 length: 14 amino acids. V was cut by 7 bases and J by 4 bases, with 15 bases left in between. The CDR3 coding sequence is TGTGCCATCAAAGGATCCGCCGCGGCAGATACGCAGTATTTT. It specifies CAIKGSAAADTQYF.

This clonotype showed up many times. V is TRBV20-1 and J is TRBJ2-3, with TRBD2 identical over 9 bases. Germline trimming cut 2 bases from V and 3 bases from J; bases unmatched to any gene: 6. Germline V gene data show CDR1 as DFQATT and CDR2 as SNEGSKA (reference sequence). This CDR3 comprises 15 residues. In nucleotides, the CDR3 is TGCAGTGCTAGATCATCTAGCGGGATAACAGATACGCAGTATTTT. Amino acid sequence: CSARSSSGITDTQYF.

This clonotype was detected a few times. The V gene is TRBV11-2, the J gene TRBJ2-5; a weak D match, TRBD2 (6 bases). Germline V gene lookup returns CDR1 SGHAT and CDR2 FQNNGV. Trimming pared 5 bases from V and 9 bases from J, leaving 10 bases between. This CDR3 is built from 11 residues. The CDR3 DNA follows: TGTGCCAGCAGCACGGGACTCTCCCAGTACTTC. This gives the protein CASSTGLSQYF. The entire variable domain, with the rest obtained from reference TRBV11-2 and TRBJ2-5, is as follows: EAGVAQSPRYKIIEKRQSVAFWCNPISGHATLYWYQQILGQGPKLLIQFQNNGVVDDSQLPKDRFSAERLKGVDSTLKIQPAKLEDSAVYLCASSTGLSQYFGPGTRLLVL.

The chain has TRBV12-3 or TRBV12-4 and TRBJ2-2; the match to TRBD2 covers 8 bases. CDR3 size: 14 residues. Germline trimming cut 6 bases from V and 3 bases from J; bases unmatched to any gene: 3. The CDR3 loop reads CASRAGGYTGELFF. CDR3 in DNA: TGTGCCAGCAGGGCGGGGGGTTACACCGGGGAGCTGTTTTTT.

This clonotype was counted ten times or more. The chain employs TRBV29-1 and TRBJ2-7; tentative D call: TRBD1 (5 bases). The germline V gene has CDR1 SQVTM and CDR2 ANQGSEA. This CDR3 is built from 14 residues. V gave up 4 bases and J gave up 8 bases, with 21 bases separating them. The CDR3 is CSVVTTGAFPKQYF. The CDR3 nucleotides read TGCAGCGTTGTAACTACTGGGGCATTCCCCAAGCAGTACTTC.

This clonotype came up a few times. CDR3 in DNA: TGTGCCAGCAGCAGAAGAGACACCCCGATCCAAGAGACCCAGTACTTC. Amino acids: CASSRRDTPIQETQYF. The chain uses TRBV7-2 and TRBJ2-5; D not certain. Trimming removed 5 bases at V and 1 base at J, with 17 bases between. The CDR3 length is 16 residues. CDR1 SGHTA and CDR2 FQGNSA come from the germline V gene. The variable domain in full, completed from reference TRBV7-2 and TRBJ2-5, reads GAGVSQSPSNKVTEKGKDVELRCDPISGHTALYWYRQSLGQGLEFLIYFQGNSAPDKSGLPSDRFSAERTGGSVSTLTIQRTQQEDSAVYLCASSRRDTPIQETQYFGPGTRLLVL.

The V and J genes are TRBV12-3 or TRBV12-4 and TRBJ2-7; TRBD1 is a possible D gene (6 bases). Trimming shortened V by 3 bases and J by 0 bases, and 9 bases separated the two germline ends. This CDR3 spans 14 amino acids. This CDR3 reads CASSLGHSSYEQYF. CDR3 coding DNA: TGTGCCAGCAGTTTGGGACATAGCTCCTACGAGCAGTACTTC.

This clonotype has a count of ten or more. The gene calls are TRBV12-3 or TRBV12-4 and TRBJ2-7, with D maybe TRBD1 (6 bases). V lost 2 bases to trimming and J lost 7 bases, with 12 bases between them. The CDR3 runs 13 residues. The CDR3 nucleotides read TGTGCCAGCAGTTTAAGGACCCAGGGGGAGCAGTACTTC. Residues: CASSLRTQGEQYF.

The V gene is TRBV29-1, the J gene TRBJ1-3, with D unclear. Germline V gene data show CDR1 as SQVTM and CDR2 as ANQGSEA. V was clipped by 5 bases and J by 0 bases, with 8 bases between them. The CDR3 has 13 residues. CDR3 in DNA: TGCAGCGTTCGCCGGGGCTCTGGAAACACCATATATTTT. It translates to CSVRRGSGNTIYF.

The chain links TRBV10-2 to TRBJ2-7; 8 nucleotides agree with TRBD2. CDR3 length equals 13 residues. V was pared by 9 bases and J by 5 bases, with 9 bases of the junction left unmatched. Germline assignment: CDR1 WSHSY and CDR2 SAAADI. DNA for the CDR3: TGCGCCAGTCGGGGGGGCCACGGCGACGAGCAGTACTTC. It encodes CASRGGHGDEQYF.

This clonotype was observed a handful of times. CDR3 coding DNA: TGCGCCAGCAGCCAAGATTATGGTGAGGGCTACACCTTC. Its protein is CASSQDYGEGYTF. The chain is built from TRBV4-1 and TRBJ1-2; D call uncertain. Trimming removed 0 bases from V and 8 bases from J, with 10 bases in between. The CDR3 is 13 residues long. Germline CDR1 and CDR2: MGHRA and YSYEKL.

The J gene is TRBJ2-3, the V gene TRBV7-6; the match to TRBD2 covers 15 bases. This CDR3 region has 17 residues. Germline CDR1 reads SGHVS; CDR2 reads FNYEAQ. V shed 5 bases and J 4 bases; nucleotides not matched to a gene: 7. The CDR3, as DNA: TGTGCCAGCAGCGGCTGGACTAGCGGGGGGGAGCCAGATACGCAGTATTTT. It yields the protein CASSGWTSGGEPDTQYF.

The chain uses TRBV4-1 and TRBJ2-2, with a weak D call TRBD1 (6 bases). Germline-derived CDR1 and CDR2 are MGHRA and YSYEKL. Trimming pared 7 bases from V and 5 bases from J, leaving 17 bases between. The CDR3 is 15 residues long. In DNA form, the CDR3 reads TGCGCCAGCACTATCAGCGGCAGGGGTACCGGGGAGCTGTTTTTT. This sequence encodes CASTISGRGTGELFF.

Concerning this clonotype: One junction end disagrees with the germline gene, perhaps due to a read error. This sequence joins TRBV12-3 or TRBV12-4 and TRBJ2-5; D possibly corresponds to TRBD1 (6 bases). The CDR3 extends over 14 amino acids. The CDR3 region has the DNA TGTGTCAGCAGGTTACAGGGCCCCCAAGAGACCCAGTACTTC. Protein: CVSRLQGPQETQYF.

The chain couples TRBV5-5 to TRBJ1-1, with D maybe TRBD1 (5 bases). Trimming cost V 2 bases and J 7 bases, with 15 bases left between them. CDR3 size: 14 residues. Germline V gives CDR1 SGHKS, CDR2 YYEKEE (reference sequence). Here the CDR3 DNA reads TGTGCCAGCAGCTTCGGGGGTGAAGTTTTTGAAGCTTTCTTT. Translated, it gives CASSFGGEVFEAFF.

The rearrangement links TRBV20-1 to TRBJ2-3, with TRBD2 matching 10 bases. Germline CDR1 DFQATT, CDR2 SNEGSKA (reference sequence). V gave up 2 bases and J gave up 5 bases; unmatched junction bases: 4. CDR3 length: 14 amino acids. The CDR3 protein is CSARSGGAGDTQYF. The CDR3 region has the DNA TGCAGTGCTAGAAGCGGGGGGGCCGGAGATACGCAGTATTTT.

The V and J genes are TRBV7-3 and TRBJ2-2, with 10 bases aligning to TRBD1. Germline assignment: CDR1 SGHTA and CDR2 FQGTGA. The trim removed 2 bases at V and 7 bases at J, leaving 4 bases unmatched. The CDR3 covers 15 residues. This chain's CDR3 is CASSLGQGEIGELFF. The CDR3 DNA follows: TGTGCCAGCAGCTTAGGACAGGGGGAGATCGGGGAGCTGTTTTTT.

The sample holds a few counts of this clonotype. V and J are TRBV5-5 and TRBJ2-3; D not certain. This CDR3 is 16 amino acids long. V lost 4 bases and J 0 bases, leaving 15 bases between the germline ends. The germline gives CDR1 SGHKS, CDR2 YYEKEE (reference sequence). CDR3 DNA: TGTGCCAGCAGCCCACCCTATAGATCCAGCACAGATACGCAGTATTTT. It codes for CASSPPYRSSTDTQYF.

The V and J genes are TRBV28 and TRBJ1-1; D perhaps matches TRBD1 (6 bases). Germline V CDR1 and CDR2: MDHEN, SYDVKM. This CDR3 is 16 amino acids long. The germline V and J ends were trimmed by 5 bases and 4 bases, with 20 bases remaining between them. Here the CDR3 reads CASSPGGRGSTTEAFF. For the CDR3, the DNA is TGTGCCAGCAGTCCGGGGGGCCGGGGGTCGACCACTGAAGCTTTCTTT.